The present T cell receptor (beta chain) was sequenced within a study of blood T cell repertoires in COVID-19. As for the study in general: The cDNA or gDNA used as material had been derived from T cells, B-cell-depleted T cells, or PBMCs.

Sequenced by immunoSEQ multiplex PCR; TCRdb stores in-frame clones only, minus some. The table has about 170,000 clones, less than 90% seen once. The clonotype originates from a man in his sixties with acute or convalescent COVID-19. The material sequenced was peripheral blood.

The CDR3 DNA sequence: TGTGCCAGCAGCGCCGCGGGGGGCCCTCAGCCCCAGCATTTT. Translating gives CASSAAGGPQPQHF. The rearrangement joins TRBV7-2 to TRBJ1-5, with D maybe TRBD1 (6 bases). Germline-derived CDR1 and CDR2 are SGHTA and FQGNSA. Deletions cut 5 bases from V and 6 bases from J, with 14 bases between. The CDR3 runs 14 residues.